The source of this T cell receptor (beta chain) is a study of cytomegalovirus exposure and HLA in healthy donors. The overall study: Researchers found that approximately 80% of around 400 genotyped donors fell within the Caucasian-associated ancestry cluster.

The CDR3 runs 13 residues. V lost 4 bases and J 3 bases, leaving 9 bases between the germline ends. Germline V CDR1 and CDR2: SSHAT, FNYEAQ (reference sequence). PCR was performed using 60 Vbeta and 13 Jbeta primers. The method was immunoSEQ multiplex PCR; TCRdb's version includes in-frame clones alone and lacks a portion of them. Here the sample spans about 170,000 clones, 81% being singletons. Regarding the study as a whole: Researchers had no immune exposure information except CMV serostatus available. Earlier results showed most TCR beta V segments being productive about 87% or about 30% of the time.

Healthy donors of bone marrow made up the group. As to this clone: Its antigen is undetermined.

The chain has TRBV7-7 and TRBJ2-5; tentative D call: TRBD2 (5 bases). Sequenced input: PBMCs. This TCR derives from a woman between 18 and 30 years old in good health and CMV-seropositive. The chain's CDR3 is CASSWSGEETQYF. In DNA, the CDR3 is TGTGCCAGCAGCTGGTCCGGGGAAGAGACCCAGTACTTC.